This TCR beta chain comes out of a study of cytomegalovirus exposure and HLA in healthy donors. Study background: Unique TCRs numbering some 80 million, obtained from HLA-typed donors, made up an early data release. Ancestry clustering placed more than 80% of several hundred genotyped donors in the Caucasian-associated cluster.

Whole-study results and caveats: Per a prior analysis, the majority of TCR beta V segments were productive roughly 90% or roughly 30% of the time.

It was with 60 Vbeta and 13 Jbeta primers that the PCR ran. TCRdb's copy holds only in-frame clones and misses some; the assay was immunoSEQ multiplex PCR. This table has about 100,000 clones, 65% to 85% appearing once. Worth noting for this clone: Its antigen is unknown.

Donors showed nominal health when sampled, although they likely had unrecorded immune exposures. The TCR originated in a woman in her thirties or forties in good health and CMV-seronegative. Sequenced: PBMCs.

The DNA of the CDR3 is TGTGCCAGCAGCGCTAGGACAGGGGGAGGTGAAAAACTGTTTTTT. It specifies CASSARTGGGEKLFF. The chain is built from TRBV6-5 and TRBJ1-4; 10 nucleotides line up with TRBD1. CDR1 and CDR2 from the germline V gene are MNHEY and SVGAGI. The CDR3 loop spans 15 amino acids. The junction had 8 bases not matched to a gene; V was cut back by 6 bases and J by 7 bases.